This T cell receptor (beta chain) was retrieved from a study of T cells after yellow fever vaccination. CDR3 length equals 14 residues. CDR1 and CDR2 (germline): SGHVS, FQNEAQ. The ends were cut back, 5 bases at V and 4 bases at J, with 15 bases in the middle. This clonotype was counted many times. TCRdb re-called the 5' RACE reads with MiXCR, one entry per CDR3 protein. The table records some 340,000 distinct CDR3 sequences, around a tenth of them present only once. The TCR sequence derives from a man in his late teens or twenties who received the YFV17D yellow fever vaccine. The rearrangement links TRBV7-8 to TRBJ2-7; D tentatively fits TRBD1 or TRBD2 (5 bases each). The sample in question was CD4+ T cells sorted from PBMCs, obtained 45 days after the yellow fever booster vaccination. CDR3 nucleotide sequence: TGTGCCAGCAGCCCTACGGGACCCCCGTACGAGCAGTACTTC. Its protein product is CASSPTGPPYEQYF.